One and the same sample provided the 7 T cell receptor beta chains below, sequenced in a study of cytomegalovirus exposure and HLA in healthy donors. PCR employed 60 Vbeta and 13 Jbeta primers. Some clones are missing from TCRdb's copy, which holds only in-frame ones; the method was immunoSEQ multiplex PCR. The data contain some 150,000 clones, around 75% of them singletons. Source material: PBMCs. Receptor source: a human donor in good health.

The sample holds one count of this clone. This chain joins TRBV5-1 and TRBJ2-7; TRBD1 matches 8 bases. CDR1 SGHRS and CDR2 YFSETQ come from the germline V gene. The CDR3 is 15 residues long. V lost 5 bases and J lost 2; bases outside the gene matches: 9. The CDR3 DNA sequence: TGCGCCAGCAGTCATACCGGGACAGGCCCCTACGAGCAGTACTTC. Amino acids: CASSHTGTGPYEQYF. The full variable domain, rest sourced from reference TRBV5-1 and TRBJ2-7, is KAGVTQTPRYLIKTRGQQVTLSCSPISGHRSVSWYQQTPGQGLQFLFEYFSETQRNKGNFPGRFSGRQFSNSRSEMNVSTLELGDSALYLCASSHTGTGPYEQYFGPGTRLTVT.

V and J are TRBV11-2 and TRBJ2-5, with D perhaps matching TRBD2 (5 bases). Trimming shortened V by 6 bases and J by 5 bases, and 22 bases separated the two germline ends. Germline CDR1 is SGHAT and CDR2 is FQNNGV. The CDR3 consists of 16 residues. The CDR3: CASRGGWVSGLETQYF. The CDR3 region has the DNA TGTGCCAGCAGAGGAGGCTGGGTGTCGGGCTTGGAGACCCAGTACTTC.

This clone was found a few times. The chain links TRBV30 to TRBJ1-2; 7 bases are shared with TRBD1. Trimming took 1 base from V and 4 from J; bases not matched to a gene: 0. This CDR3 comprises 12 residues. Germline CDR1 GTSNPN, CDR2 SVGIG (reference sequence). CDR3 loop: CAWSGQGYGYTF. Here the CDR3 DNA reads TGTGCCTGGAGTGGACAGGGCTATGGCTACACCTTC. Supplemented by reference TRBV30 and TRBJ1-2, the full variable domain reads SQTIHQWPATLVQPVGSPLSLECTVEGTSNPNLYWYRQAAGRGLQLLFYSVGIGQISSEVPQNLSASRPQDRQFILSSKKLLLSDSGFYLCAWSGQGYGYTFGSGTRLTVV.

The rearrangement uses TRBV5-8 and TRBJ2-5; TRBD2 matches at 13 bases. This CDR3 is built from 15 residues. The V and J ends lost 5 bases and 5 bases, in that order; junction bases with no gene match: 6. Looked up from germline, CDR1 is SGHTS and CDR2 is YDEGEE. The CDR3 loop is CASRRGLAGRETQYF. The CDR3 DNA is TGTGCCAGCAGGAGGGGACTAGCGGGGAGGGAGACCCAGTACTTC.

The chain joins TRBV10-2 to TRBJ2-7, with 13 bases that match TRBD2. Trimming at V came to 8 bases and at J to 12 bases, leaving 13 bases not matched to a gene. The CDR3 runs to 14 residues. Germline V CDR1 and CDR2: WSHSY, SAAADI. The chain's CDR3 is CASHLGLAGVPAYF. The DNA for the CDR3 is TGCGCCAGCCACCTAGGACTAGCGGGAGTACCGGCGTACTTC.

This chain links TRBV5-6 with TRBJ1-5; 7 bases fit TRBD1. After removal of 5 bases from V and 0 bases from J, the junction contained 5 bases not matched to a gene. CDR3 length: 15 amino acids. The germline V gene has CDR1 SGHDT and CDR2 YYEEEE. The CDR3 sequence: CASSFRQGSNQPQHF. The CDR3 DNA sequence: TGTGCCAGCAGTTTCAGACAGGGTAGCAATCAGCCCCAGCATTTT. Full variable domain (rest looked up from reference TRBV5-6 and TRBJ1-5): DAGVTQSPTHLIKTRGQQVTLRCSPKSGHDTVSWYQQALGQGPQFIFQYYEEEERQRGNFPDRFSGHQFPNYSSELNVNALLLGDSALYLCASSFRQGSNQPQHFGDGTRLSIL.

This clone was observed a handful of times. The V gene is TRBV2, the J gene TRBJ2-7, with D unclear. The CDR3 is made up of 11 amino acids. Germline V gene sequence: CDR1 SNHLY, CDR2 FYNNEI. Trimming cost V 11 bases and J 4 bases, with 12 bases left between them. Here the CDR3 DNA reads TGTGCCTCGGAAGGAGAATACGAGCAGTACTTC. Protein product: CASEGEYEQYF.